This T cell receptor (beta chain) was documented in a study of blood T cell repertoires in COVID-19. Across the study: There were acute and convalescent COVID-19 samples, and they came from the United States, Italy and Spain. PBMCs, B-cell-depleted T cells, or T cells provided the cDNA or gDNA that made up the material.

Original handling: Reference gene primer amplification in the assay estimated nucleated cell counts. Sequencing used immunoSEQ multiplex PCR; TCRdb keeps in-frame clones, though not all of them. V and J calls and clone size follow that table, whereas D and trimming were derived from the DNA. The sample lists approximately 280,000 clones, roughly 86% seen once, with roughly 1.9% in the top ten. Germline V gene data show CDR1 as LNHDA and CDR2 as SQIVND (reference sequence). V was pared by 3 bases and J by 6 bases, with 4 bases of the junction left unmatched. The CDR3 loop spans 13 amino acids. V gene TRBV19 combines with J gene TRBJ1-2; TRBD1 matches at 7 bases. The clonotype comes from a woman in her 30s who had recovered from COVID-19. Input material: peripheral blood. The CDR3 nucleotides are TGTGCCAGTAGTATGACAGGGACCCATGGCTACACCTTC. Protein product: CASSMTGTHGYTF.